In its sample, the clone carrying this TCR beta chain was seen a few times. What it binds is unknown. A single record per CDR3 protein comes from TCRdb applying MiXCR to the 5' RACE reads. The sample has just under 600,000 distinct CDR3 sequences, roughly 14% seen once; the top ten hold around an eighth. The data belong to a study of T cells after yellow fever vaccination. Study-wide results and limits: After the booster, 96% of CD4 and more than 75% of CD8 primary-response clones were re-detected.

Material: PBMCs, obtained on the day of the yellow fever booster vaccination. The receptor's source is a man younger than 45 who received the YFV17D yellow fever vaccine.

The CDR3 DNA follows: TGTGCCACAAAGGGGGGGGCCTCCTCCTACGAGCAGTACTTC. This sequence encodes CATKGGASSYEQYF. The V and J genes are TRBV6-1 and TRBJ2-7; a possible D gene is TRBD2 (7 bases). V was pared by 10 bases and J by 0 bases, with 16 bases between. Germline CDR1 is MNHNS and CDR2 is SASEGT. This CDR3 contains 14 residues.